These T cell receptor beta chains were read from a single sample in a study of cytomegalovirus exposure and HLA in healthy donors. The assay was immunoSEQ multiplex PCR, and TCRdb's table has in-frame clones only and misses some. Of approximately 160,000 clones detected, roughly nine tenths appear once; the ten largest clones hold 3% to 3.5%. Sequencing was done on a sample of PBMCs. The receptor source for this set is a woman aged 18-35 years in good health and CMV-seropositive. CDR3s include the opening cysteine and the closing phenylalanine or tryptophan. D genes are given only for firm matches. The size field is filled for only some rows; it gives once, few, many or a size class.

d_call: NA
v_call: TRBV5-4
clone_size: NA
j_call: TRBJ2-5
cdr3_length: 15
cdr3_nt: TGTGCCAGCAGCCCCCTGCTAGTACCAGGGGAGACCCAGTACTTC
cdr3_aa: CASSPLLVPGETQYF

d_call: TRBD2
v_call: TRBV11-3
clone_size: NA
j_call: TRBJ2-2
cdr3_length: 16
cdr3_nt: TGTGCCAGCAGCTTAAGCCTAGCGGGAGGCACCGGGGAGCTGTTTTTT
cdr3_aa: CASSLSLAGGTGELFF

d_call: TRBD1
v_call: TRBV28
clone_size: NA
j_call: TRBJ2-5
cdr3_length: 16
cdr3_nt: TGTGCCAGCAGTTCCCCTACCGGGACAGGGTCAATGACCCAGTACTTC
cdr3_aa: CASSSPTGTGSMTQYF

d_call: TRBD2
v_call: TRBV11-3
clone_size: NA
j_call: TRBJ2-1
cdr3_length: 16
cdr3_nt: TGTGCCAGCAGCCCGAGACTAGCGGGAGGGTACAATGAGCAGTTCTTC
cdr3_aa: CASSPRLAGGYNEQFF

d_call: NA
v_call: TRBV28
clone_size: NA
j_call: TRBJ1-5
cdr3_length: 13
cdr3_nt: TGTGCCAGCAGTTTAAATCGAGGTCAGCCCCAGCATTTT
cdr3_aa: CASSLNRGQPQHF

d_call: NA
v_call: TRBV6-4
clone_size: NA
j_call: TRBJ1-5
cdr3_length: 14
cdr3_nt: TGTGCCAGCATGGGTTGGGGGGTAGTTCAGCCCCAGCATTTT
cdr3_aa: CASMGWGVVQPQHF

d_call: TRBD1
v_call: TRBV9
clone_size: NA
j_call: TRBJ2-1
cdr3_length: 16
cdr3_nt: TGTGCCAGCAGCGTAGGGCAGGGGGCGACCTACAATGAGCAGTTCTTC
cdr3_aa: CASSVGQGATYNEQFF

d_call: NA
v_call: TRBV4-1
clone_size: once
j_call: TRBJ2-3
cdr3_length: 16
cdr3_nt: TGCGCCAGCAGCCAACCGGTCGGGAGATCGACAGATACGCAGTATTTT
cdr3_aa: CASSQPVGRSTDTQYF

d_call: TRBD1
v_call: TRBV5-4
clone_size: NA
j_call: TRBJ1-2
cdr3_length: 14
cdr3_nt: TGTGCCAGCAGCTACCTGACAGGGGGGTATGGCTACACCTTC
cdr3_aa: CASSYLTGGYGYTF

d_call: NA
v_call: TRBV10-3
clone_size: NA
j_call: TRBJ1-2
cdr3_length: 13
cdr3_nt: TGTGCCGCCTCATATGAGGCTAACTATGGCTACACCTTC
cdr3_aa: CAASYEANYGYTF

d_call: NA
v_call: TRBV2
clone_size: NA
j_call: TRBJ2-5
cdr3_length: 13
cdr3_nt: TGTGCCAGCAGCGCGGACAACCAAGAGACCCAGTACTTC
cdr3_aa: CASSADNQETQYF

d_call: TRBD1
v_call: TRBV18
clone_size: NA
j_call: TRBJ2-5
cdr3_length: 14
cdr3_nt: TGTGCCAGCACCGGACAGGGGGCAAGGGAGACCCAGTACTTC
cdr3_aa: CASTGQGARETQYF

d_call: NA
v_call: TRBV19
clone_size: NA
j_call: TRBJ2-3
cdr3_length: 14
cdr3_nt: TGTGCCAGTGCCCAGGGGATGAACACAGATACGCAGTATTTT
cdr3_aa: CASAQGMNTDTQYF

d_call: TRBD2
v_call: TRBV19
clone_size: NA
j_call: TRBJ2-2
cdr3_length: 15
cdr3_nt: TGTGCCAGTAGTTCGCGACTAGCGCCCACCGGGGAGCTGTTTTTT
cdr3_aa: CASSSRLAPTGELFF

d_call: TRBD2
v_call: TRBV19
clone_size: NA
j_call: TRBJ2-1
cdr3_length: 15
cdr3_nt: TGTGCCAGTAGTATAGCGGGAGGAAAAGACAATGAGCAGTTCTTC
cdr3_aa: CASSIAGGKDNEQFF

d_call: NA
v_call: TRBV19
clone_size: NA
j_call: TRBJ1-5
cdr3_length: 16
cdr3_nt: TGTGCCAGTAGTATCGGCCCCGCGGGTAGCAATCAGCCCCAGCATTTT
cdr3_aa: CASSIGPAGSNQPQHF

d_call: NA
v_call: TRBV5-1
clone_size: NA
j_call: TRBJ2-3
cdr3_length: 17
cdr3_nt: TGCGCCAGCAGCATGGGTGTGGGGGCGCTTGGCACAGATACGCAGTATTTT
cdr3_aa: CASSMGVGALGTDTQYF

d_call: NA
v_call: TRBV20-1
clone_size: NA
j_call: TRBJ2-3
cdr3_length: 11
cdr3_nt: TGCAGTGCTGCCCTCCAGGATACGCAGTATTTT
cdr3_aa: CSAALQDTQYF

d_call: TRBD1
v_call: TRBV4-1
clone_size: NA
j_call: TRBJ1-3
cdr3_length: 16
cdr3_nt: TGCGCCAGCAGCCACTACAGGGGGCGCCCCGGAAACACCATATATTTT
cdr3_aa: CASSHYRGRPGNTIYF

d_call: TRBD2
v_call: TRBV11-1
clone_size: NA
j_call: TRBJ2-5
cdr3_length: 17
cdr3_nt: TGTGCCAGCAGCCAGAGGACTAGCGGGAGGCTGGGAGAGACCCAGTACTTC
cdr3_aa: CASSQRTSGRLGETQYF

d_call: NA
v_call: TRBV7-2
clone_size: NA
j_call: TRBJ2-7
cdr3_length: 14
cdr3_nt: TGTGCCAGCAGCTTGGGAGGGGGATTGTACGAGCAGTACTTC
cdr3_aa: CASSLGGGLYEQYF

d_call: NA
v_call: TRBV19
clone_size: NA
j_call: TRBJ1-5
cdr3_length: 17
cdr3_nt: TGTGCCAGTAGTCACCGGGACAATCCTCAGAGCAATCAGCCCCAGCATTTT
cdr3_aa: CASSHRDNPQSNQPQHF

d_call: NA
v_call: TRBV2
clone_size: NA
j_call: TRBJ2-3
cdr3_length: 14
cdr3_nt: TGTGCCAGCAGTTCGACTAGAGGGTTCGATACGCAGTATTTT
cdr3_aa: CASSSTRGFDTQYF

d_call: TRBD2
v_call: TRBV19
clone_size: NA
j_call: TRBJ2-2
cdr3_length: 16
cdr3_nt: TGTGCCAGTAGTACGACATCGCGGGGGGACACCGGGGAGCTGTTTTTT
cdr3_aa: CASSTTSRGDTGELFF

d_call: TRBD2
v_call: TRBV11-3
clone_size: NA
j_call: TRBJ2-1
cdr3_length: 16
cdr3_nt: TGTGCCAGCAGCTTAGACGGGGCGGGAGGGCCCCGGGAGCAGTTCTTC
cdr3_aa: CASSLDGAGGPREQFF

d_call: TRBD2
v_call: TRBV10-1
clone_size: NA
j_call: TRBJ2-7
cdr3_length: 18
cdr3_nt: TGCGCCAGCAGGGTTGAGTTAGTCCACAGGCCCCCCGGGGGGGAGCAGTACTTC
cdr3_aa: CASRVELVHRPPGGEQYF

d_call: TRBD2
v_call: TRBV7-8
clone_size: NA
j_call: TRBJ2-5
cdr3_length: 14
cdr3_nt: TGTGCCAGCAGCCCGAGCGGGAGTCACGGGACCCAGTACTTC
cdr3_aa: CASSPSGSHGTQYF

d_call: NA
v_call: TRBV9
clone_size: NA
j_call: TRBJ2-3
cdr3_length: 18
cdr3_nt: TGTGCCAGCAGCGTAGCCTCCGAGGTTGGTCGGTGGGCAGATACGCAGTATTTT
cdr3_aa: CASSVASEVGRWADTQYF

d_call: NA
v_call: TRBV11-3
clone_size: NA
j_call: TRBJ2-3
cdr3_length: 14
cdr3_nt: TGTGCCAGCAGCTCACGCACAGGGATAGATACGCAGTATTTT
cdr3_aa: CASSSRTGIDTQYF

d_call: TRBD1
v_call: TRBV9
clone_size: NA
j_call: TRBJ2-5
cdr3_length: 14
cdr3_nt: TGTGCCAGCAGCGCAGATGAAGGGGGCGAGACCCAGTACTTC
cdr3_aa: CASSADEGGETQYF